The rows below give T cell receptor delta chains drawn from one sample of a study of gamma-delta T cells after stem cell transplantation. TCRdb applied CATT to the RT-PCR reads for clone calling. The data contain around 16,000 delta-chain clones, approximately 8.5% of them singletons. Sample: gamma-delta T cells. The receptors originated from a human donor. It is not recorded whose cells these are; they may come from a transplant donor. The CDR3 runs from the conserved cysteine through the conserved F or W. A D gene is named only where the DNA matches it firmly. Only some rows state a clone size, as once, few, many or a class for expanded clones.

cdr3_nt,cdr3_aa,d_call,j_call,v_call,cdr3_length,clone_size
TGTGCCTGTGACAGGCGATCTGTGGGATACGCGGGGGCCGATAAACTCATCTTT,CACDRRSVGYAGADKLIF,TRDD3,TRDJ1,TRDV2,18,NA
TGTGCCTGTGACACCCTCCATCTCGTACTGGTGACTAGATCGTACACCGCTAAACTCATCTTT,CACDTLHLVLVTRSYTAKLIF,NA,TRDJ1,TRDV2,21,few
TGTGCTCCTGGGGCTCTTCCTATTTGGGTGCTACGACACTTTTTGTACACCGATAAACTCATCTTT,CAPGALPIWVLRHFLYTDKLIF,NA,TRDJ1,TRDV1,22,NA
TGTGCCTGTGACACCGTTGAGTCCCACCTGCGTACTGGTGGACTCACCGCTAAACTCATCTTT,CACDTVESHLRTGGLTAKLIF,NA,TRDJ1,TRDV2,21,many
TGTGCCTGTGACACCGTATACAACCTCGTGTGTTATACAACTGGCGATACACTCATCTTT,CACDTVYNLVCYTTGDTLIF,NA,TRDJ1,TRDV2,20,NA
TGTGCCTTTAAACGATCCATCCAACGCTACACGTACTGGGGGATACATGGCACCGATAAACTCATCTTT,CAFKRSIQRYTYWGIHGTDKLIF,TRDD3,TRDJ1,TRDV3,23,many
TGTGCCTGTGACACCGGTACTGGGGGATACGGTGGGTACACCGATAAACTCATCTTT,CACDTGTGGYGGYTDKLIF,TRDD3,TRDJ1,TRDV2,19,many
TGTGCCTGTGACACGCTGGGGGTTACGTTTTCCGATAAACTCATCTTT,CACDTLGVTFSDKLIF,TRDD3,TRDJ1,TRDV2,16,few
TGTGCCTGTGACACCGGTAGCACCGGGGGGGGACCGTACACCGATAAACTCATCTTT,CACDTGSTGGGPYTDKLIF,NA,TRDJ1,TRDV2,19,few
TGTGCCTGTGACACCTTGGTTTTGCTGGGGGGTACGCGTGTCACCGATAAACTCATCTTT,CACDTLVLLGGTRVTDKLIF,TRDD3,TRDJ1,TRDV2,20,few
TGTGCCTGTGACACCAGACACGTGGGGGGGGGTCAGAAGGATAAACTCATCTTT,CACDTRHVGGGQKDKLIF,NA,TRDJ1,TRDV2,18,NA
TGTGCCTGTGACTCTCTTCCTTCACCCTTCCTTTTGGATATCATCGATACACCCATCTTT,CACDSLPSPFLLDIIDTPIF,TRDD2,TRDJ1,TRDV2,20,NA
TGTGCCTGTGACACCCGCGAGTCCGCCCTTGACACCGATAAACTCATCTTT,CACDTRESALDTDKLIF,NA,TRDJ1,TRDV2,17,NA
TGTGCCTGTGACACCGTCGGGCTGGGGGATACCGATAAACTCATCTTT,CACDTVGLGDTDKLIF,TRDD3,TRDJ1,TRDV2,16,many
TGTGCCTGTGACGCAGGACGGGTGGCTCCGTACACCGATAAACTCATCTTT,CACDAGRVAPYTDKLIF,NA,TRDJ1,TRDV2,17,few
TGTGCCTGTGACACCGCTGAAGTACGGGGGGCGCACCGAGGGGCGGATAAACTCATCTTT,CACDTAEVRGAHRGADKLIF,NA,TRDJ1,TRDV2,20,NA
TGTGCCTGTGACACCGTCCTGGGGCAGTACACCTATAAACTCATCTTT,CACDTVLGQYTYKLIF,NA,TRDJ1,TRDV2,16,NA
TGTGCCTGCGGCTCCGTCGTTGCGACGGCCACCGCTAAACTCATCTTT,CACGSVVATATAKLIF,NA,TRDJ1,TRDV3,16,NA
TGTGCCTGTGACACCCTTCCTGGGGGACCCACAACGGTTGCCCCCACCGCTAAACTCATCTTT,CACDTLPGGPTTVAPTAKLIF,TRDD3,TRDJ1,TRDV2,21,NA
TGTGCCTGTGACACCGGCAGCTTGAGGGTGGATACGAATTACACCGATACACTCATCTTT,CACDTGSLRVDTNYTDTLIF,TRDD3,TRDJ1,TRDV2,20,few
TGTGCCTGTGACACCGTTGAGTGCCACCTGCGTACTGGTGTACTCACCGCTAAACTCATCTTT,CACDTVECHLRTGVLTAKLIF,NA,TRDJ1,TRDV2,21,many
TGTGCCTGTGACCCTCTACTGGGGGATACCTGCCGCCAAACCTATAACCTCATCTTT,CACDPLLGDTCRQTYNLIF,TRDD3,TRDJ1,TRDV2,19,NA
TGTGCCTGTGACACTATAGAGTCCCACCGGCGTACTGGGGTACCCACCGATAAACTCATCTTT,CACDTIESHRRTGVPTDKLIF,TRDD3,TRDJ1,TRDV2,21,NA
TGTGCCTGTGACACCGGGCTGACGCACTCCTGGTACACCCTACAGATGTTTTTC,CACDTGLTHSWYTLQMFF,NA,TRDJ3,TRDV2,18,few
TGTGCCTGTGACAAGAGCTACAGACCGGAGGATTCGGTGACCGATAAACTCATCTTT,CACDKSYRPEDSVTDKLIF,NA,TRDJ1,TRDV2,19,few
TGTGCCTGTGACACCCTCAATAGCGGACGGGGGACGAGATCGTACACCGATAAACTCATCTTT,CACDTLNSGRGTRSYTDKLIF,NA,TRDJ1,TRDV2,21,NA
TGTGCTATTGGGAAAAGAAGACGGGAGGGCGTTGAGGGGACCGATAAACTCATCTTT,CAIGKRRREGVEGTDKLIF,NA,TRDJ1,TRDV1,19,NA
TGTGCTATTGAGCTCACCACCTTCCGAATCGAACGGGGGGAGAGACCTCTCATCTTT,CAIELTTFRIERGERPLIF,NA,TRDJ1,TRDV1,19,NA
TGTGCTCTTGGGGAACTGCTTCTCCTGGGGGATACGGGGGTGTACACCGATAAACTCATCTTT,CALGELLLLGDTGVYTDKLIF,TRDD3,TRDJ1,TRDV1,21,many
TGTGCTCTTGGGGACCTAGAGGGGGGATACGGGTTGTACACCGATAAACTCATCTTT,CALGDLEGGYGLYTDKLIF,TRDD3,TRDJ1,TRDV1,19,few
TGTGCTCTTGGGAAACGAAGCACATGTCGGGCGGCCGATAAACTCATCTTT,CALGKRSTCRAADKLIF,NA,TRDJ1,TRDV1,17,few
TGTGCCTATGACACCGAGGAGGATAAAACCGATAAACTCATCTTT,CAYDTEEDKTDKLIF,NA,TRDJ1,TRDV2,15,NA
TGTGCCTGTGACACCGGTAGGGGGGATACGAGCGATAAACTCATCTTT,CACDTGRGDTSDKLIF,TRDD3,TRDJ1,TRDV2,16,few
TGTGCCTGTGACACTCTGGGGGCTCCCGTTAGAGTCATCTTT,CACDTLGAPVRVIF,TRDD3,TRDJ1,TRDV2,14,NA
TGTGCCTGTGACCAACGGGGGCAATCCACCGATAAACTCATCTTT,CACDQRGQSTDKLIF,NA,TRDJ1,TRDV2,15,few
TGTGCTCTTGGGGTTCTTAGTCCCGGAAGACCCTACTTGGTGATACAGTACACCGATAAACTCATCTTT,CALGVLSPGRPYLVIQYTDKLIF,NA,TRDJ1,TRDV1,23,NA
TGTGCCTGTGACACCGTTACTGGGGGATACGCTTCCCCTTTAGAAACTGGCTCCTGGGACACCCGACAGATGTTTTTC,CACDTVTGGYASPLETGSWDTRQMFF,TRDD3,TRDJ3,TRDV2,26,few
TGTGCCTGTGACACCGTCGAGGACTCCATCTCCTCGGACACCCGACAGATGTTTTTC,CACDTVEDSISSDTRQMFF,NA,TRDJ3,TRDV2,19,NA
TGTGCCTGTGACACCGTCCCTGGGGGATACAACTCGACTTCCTACACCGCTAAACTCATCTTT,CACDTVPGGYNSTSYTAKLIF,TRDD3,TRDJ1,TRDV2,21,NA
TGTGCTCGTGGGGTGCTTTCGCGTGCCTGGGGGGACACCGATAAACTCATCTTT,CARGVLSRAWGDTDKLIF,TRDD3,TRDJ1,TRDV1,18,NA
TGTGCCTGTGACACCGTTTCCCCGGTACTGGGGGACAAACTCATCTTT,CACDTVSPVLGDKLIF,TRDD3,TRDJ1,TRDV2,16,NA
TGTGCCTGTGACACCCTCCAATTCCAGGTGTATACGACCGATAAACTCATCTTT,CACDTLQFQVYTTDKLIF,NA,TRDJ1,TRDV2,18,many
TGTGCTCTTGGGCCACGCCTCACATTT,CALGPRLTF,NA,TRDJ1,TRDV1,9,NA
TGTGCCTGGGACACGCAGGAGACCACCGATAAACTCATCTTT,CAWDTQETTDKLIF,NA,TRDJ1,TRDV2,14,NA